This T cell receptor (beta chain) was captured by sequencing in a study of post-analysis software for immune sequencing data. As concerns this clonotype: The antigen is unknown.

Unique molecular identifiers had been added to the TCR beta cDNA libraries. Using its own MiXCR run on the PCR reads, TCRdb lists one record per CDR3 protein. The repertoire has 750,000 to 950,000 distinct CDR3 sequences, about 53% of them found once; the top ten carry under 6%. The CDR3 has 15 residues. Per germline, CDR1 DFQATT and CDR2 SNEGSKA (reference sequence). V was clipped by 3 bases and J by 4 bases; unmatched bases: 7. The study, taken as a whole, reports: When patients were compared with controls, about five TRBV segments were more frequent, TRBV5-6, TRBV5-1 and TRBV20-1 among them. Samples sharing a preparation batch grouped tightly together when assessed by F measure. Normalized Chao1 diversity in multiple sclerosis patients fell significantly below that of controls.

The V gene is TRBV20-1, the J gene TRBJ2-1; TRBD2 matches at 9 bases. Sequencing was done on a sample of blood. The receptor's source is a girl aged 10-17 years with multiple sclerosis. The CDR3, as DNA: TGCAGTGCTAGTTCTAGCGGGGAGGTTTACAATGAGCAGTTCTTC. Its protein product is CSASSSGEVYNEQFF.